Listed here are 16 T cell receptor beta chains from one sample, sequenced in a study of CD8 T cells in Susac syndrome (dated 2019 in TCRdb). The library came from the immunoSEQ multiplex PCR assay. RNA was extracted using the RNeasy kit, and about 0.5 to 1 ug of the RNA was reverse transcribed with random hexamers. TCRdb ran its own pipeline on the public reads, namely fastp trimming at Q25 and MiXCR clone calling, and kept in-frame beta chains. Here each entry gathers all rows of one CDR3 protein and keeps the most common genes and DNA. The sample profile shows fewer than 350,000 distinct CDR3 sequences; 65% to 90% of them were found once. About 0.22% of the sample goes to the ten largest clones. The sample comprised CD8+ T cells from PBMCs. The origin of the receptors is a human donor with multiple sclerosis.

V usage is TRBV28 and J usage is TRBJ1-2; weak D call: TRBD1 (5 bases). The V gene's germline CDR1 is MDHEN and CDR2 SYDVKM. Trimming cost V 5 bases and J 2 bases, with 21 bases left between them. The CDR3 is 17 residues long. CDR3 DNA sequence: TGTGCCAGCAGTCTGACAAGGGACGTCGGGGCCAACTATGGCTACACCTTC. Translating gives CASSLTRDVGANYGYTF.

This sequence joins TRBV6-1 and TRBJ2-2; D unclear. Trimming shortened V by 2 bases and J by 1 base, and 14 bases separated the two germline ends. This CDR3 has 17 residues. Germline assignment: CDR1 MNHNS and CDR2 SASEGT. In DNA, the CDR3 is TGTGCCAGCAGTGAAAGGCAGCAACTCTTGAACACCGGGGAGCTGTTTTTT. This encodes CASSERQQLLNTGELFF.

The V call is TRBV12-3 or TRBV12-4, the J call TRBJ1-2; tentative D call: TRBD1 (5 bases). The V gene lost 5 bases and the J gene lost 4 bases, with 8 bases spanning the gap. CDR3 length equals 12 residues. CDR3 coding DNA: TGTGCCAGCAGTGGGACCTTCTATGGCTACACCTTC. Translated, it gives CASSGTFYGYTF.

This rearrangement joins TRBV28 to TRBJ1-1; D not certain. The CDR3 sequence is 16 residues long. Per germline, CDR1 MDHEN and CDR2 SYDVKM. V was cut by 5 bases and J by 1 base, with 17 bases left in between. Written as DNA, the CDR3 is TGTGCCAGCAGTGACATGACACCAGGCGAGAACACTGAAGCTTTCTTT. This gives the protein CASSDMTPGENTEAFF.

CDR3 loop: CASRTEAYEQYF. The CDR3 coding sequence is TGTGCCAGCAGAACAGAGGCCTACGAGCAGTACTTC. The chain has TRBV2 and TRBJ2-7; D remains unclear. The CDR3 sequence is 12 residues long. Between the trimmed V and J ends, which lost 6 bases and 2 bases, there was a span of 8 bases. Germline values: CDR1 SNHLY, CDR2 FYNNEI.

This chain uses TRBV7-9 with TRBJ2-5; weak D call: TRBD2 (6 bases). V gave up 8 bases and J gave up 1 base, with 11 bases separating them. Germline-derived CDR1 and CDR2 are SEHNR and FQNEAQ (reference sequence). The CDR3 is 13 amino acids. CDR3 amino acids: CASRRRAQETQYF. Written as DNA, the CDR3 is TGTGCCAGCCGTAGGAGGGCCCAAGAGACCCAGTACTTC.

This chain links TRBV12-3 or TRBV12-4 with TRBJ2-7, with D uncertain. V dropped 3 bases and J dropped 3 bases, with 9 bases sitting between them. CDR3 length: 13 residues. The CDR3 bases are TGTGCCAGCAGTTTTCGCAGATTCTACGAGCAGTACTTC. This encodes CASSFRRFYEQYF.

The chain joins TRBV4-1 to TRBJ2-7; a possible D gene is TRBD2 (6 bases). V shed 1 base and J shed 0 bases, with 13 bases lying between them. Per the germline V gene, CDR1 is MGHRA and CDR2 is YSYEKL. The CDR3 has 16 amino acids. The CDR3 nucleotides are TGCGCCAGCAGCCAAGTCGCGGGGATGAGCTCCTACGAGCAGTACTTC. Protein sequence: CASSQVAGMSSYEQYF.

This chain uses TRBV7-9 with TRBJ2-7; D call uncertain. The germline gives CDR1 SEHNR, CDR2 FQNEAQ (reference sequence). The CDR3 is made up of 13 amino acids. V lost 1 base and J 1 base, leaving 5 bases between the germline ends. The CDR3 reads CASSLGESYEQYF. The CDR3 DNA is TGTGCCAGCAGCTTAGGAGAGTCCTACGAGCAGTACTTC.

This chain connects TRBV27 to TRBJ1-5, with D possibly TRBD1 on 5 matching bases. V dropped 5 bases and J dropped 8 bases, with 13 bases sitting between them. The germline V gene has CDR1 MNHEY and CDR2 SMNVEV (reference sequence). The length of the CDR3 is 13 residues. The CDR3 DNA sequence: TGTGCCAGCAGTCTTTCCCTGGGGGAGCCCCAGCATTTT. This codes for CASSLSLGEPQHF.

This CDR3 reads CASRDWAYLYNEQFF. The CDR3 bases are TGTGCCAGCAGGGACTGGGCCTACCTCTACAATGAGCAGTTCTTC. V gene TRBV6-5 combines with J gene TRBJ2-1; maybe TRBD2 (5 bases). Germline V lookup: CDR1 MNHEY, CDR2 SVGAGI. V was cut by 6 bases and J by 3 bases, with 15 bases left in between. The CDR3 extends over 15 amino acids.

The chain combines TRBV27 with TRBJ2-3; D call uncertain. Germline V gene sequence: CDR1 MNHEY, CDR2 SMNVEV (reference sequence). V lost 6 bases to trimming and J lost 2 bases, with 12 bases between them. CDR3 length: 14 amino acids. CDR3 loop: CASRLAGVTDTQYF. The CDR3 DNA follows: TGTGCCAGCAGGCTTGCTGGAGTCACAGATACGCAGTATTTT.

This rearrangement joins TRBV19 to TRBJ2-7, with 7 bases aligning to TRBD1. CDR1 is LNHDA and CDR2 is SQIVND in the germline V gene (reference sequence). CDR3 size: 13 residues. Trimming removed 5 bases from V and 3 bases from J; junction bases left unmatched: 4. CDR3 nucleotide sequence: TGTGCCAGTAGTTTCGGGACAGTCTACGAGCAGTACTTC. Translated, it gives CASSFGTVYEQYF.

This clonotype was counted only a few times. The chain has TRBV6-5 and TRBJ2-7; a possible D gene is TRBD1 (5 bases). The CDR3 sequence is 14 residues long. V was clipped by 2 bases and J by 3 bases, with 11 bases between them. The V gene's germline CDR1 is MNHEY and CDR2 SVGAGI. CDR3: CASSYGQGYYEQYF. The CDR3 region has the DNA TGTGCCAGCAGTTACGGCCAGGGCTACTACGAGCAGTACTTC.

This clonotype was seen once. This sequence joins TRBV20-1 and TRBJ2-2; 7 nucleotides line up with TRBD1. The CDR3 covers 12 residues. V was pared by 5 bases and J by 5 bases, with 2 bases of the junction left unmatched. CDR1 is DFQATT and CDR2 is SNEGSKA in the germline V gene (reference sequence). The CDR3 DNA follows: TGCAGTGCTCACAGGGGTACCGGGGAGCTGTTTTTT. This sequence encodes CSAHRGTGELFF.

CDR3 region: CASSLSAGGLREQFF. The CDR3 DNA reads TGTGCCAGCAGTTTATCAGCGGGAGGCCTAAGGGAGCAGTTCTTC. The chain combines TRBV27 with TRBJ2-1; 9 nucleotides match TRBD2. V shed 0 bases and J 10 bases; nucleotides not matched to a gene: 7. The CDR3 sequence is 15 residues long. CDR1 and CDR2 (germline): MNHEY, SMNVEV (reference sequence).